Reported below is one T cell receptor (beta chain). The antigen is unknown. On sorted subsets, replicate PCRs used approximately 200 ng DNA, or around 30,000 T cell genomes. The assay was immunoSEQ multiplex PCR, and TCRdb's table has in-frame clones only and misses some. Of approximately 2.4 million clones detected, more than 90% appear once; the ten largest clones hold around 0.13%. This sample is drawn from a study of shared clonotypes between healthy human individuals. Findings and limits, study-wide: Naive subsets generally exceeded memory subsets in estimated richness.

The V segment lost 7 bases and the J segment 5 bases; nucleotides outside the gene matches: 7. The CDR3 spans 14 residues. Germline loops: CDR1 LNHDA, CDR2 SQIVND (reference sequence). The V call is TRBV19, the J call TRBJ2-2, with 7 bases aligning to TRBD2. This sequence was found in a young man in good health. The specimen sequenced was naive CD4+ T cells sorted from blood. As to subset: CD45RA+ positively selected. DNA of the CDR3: TGTGCCAGTAAGGCTAGCGGAGGGACCGGGGAGCTGTTTTTT. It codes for CASKASGGTGELFF.